The 24 T cell receptor beta chains given below trace back to one sample, sequenced in a study of tumor and adjacent non-tumor tissue in lung cancer. No cell sorting was done before RNA was extracted from the tissue. The library came from three nested PCR rounds adapted from ARM-PCR protocols. Using its own MiXCR run on the multiplex PCR reads, TCRdb lists one record per CDR3 protein. The data hold 69,000 or so distinct CDR3 sequences, with 60% to 75% observed a single time. The sequenced sample was lung tumor tissue. All receptors come from a man aged 60-69 years with non-small cell lung cancer.

A remark on this clonotype: A read error may account for a junction end that differs from germline. V usage is TRBV9 and J usage is TRBJ2-6; D remains unclear. The CDR3 has 13 amino acids. The germline V gene has CDR1 SGDLS and CDR2 YYNGEE. CDR3 bases: TGTGCCATCAGCCTCGCTGGGGCCAACGTCCTGACTTTC. It specifies CAISLAGANVLTF.

As concerns this clonotype: Sequence at one end of the junction differs from germline and may be a read error. The chain employs TRBV29-1 and TRBJ2-4; D could derive from TRBD1 or TRBD2 (5 bases each). There are 14 residues in the CDR3. CDR1 is SQVTM, CDR2 ANQGSEA, per germline. The chain's CDR3 is CGVEPKDWGNIQYF. Here the CDR3 DNA reads TGCGGCGTTGAGCCGAAGGATTGGGGGAACATTCAGTACTTC.

As regards this clonotype: One end of the junction is discordant with germline, which a read error may explain. The gene calls are TRBV20-1 and TRBJ2-7; 8 positions agree with TRBD1. From germline, CDR1 is DFQATT and CDR2 SNEGSKA (reference sequence). The CDR3 covers 16 residues. The CDR3 loop is CSAMSIPTGAQDDQYF. CDR3 coding DNA: TGCAGTGCTATGTCAATCCCGACAGGGGCTCAAGACGATCAGTACTTC.

This clonotype has more than one count but fewer than ten. The V call is TRBV15, the J call TRBJ2-3; D not resolved. V was clipped by 1 base and J by 2 bases, with 4 bases between them. The germline gives CDR1 LNHNV, CDR2 YYDKDF (reference sequence). The CDR3 runs 13 residues. As DNA, the CDR3 is TGTGCCACCAGCAGAGGTCTCACAGATACGCAGTATTTT. Protein: CATSRGLTDTQYF.

This chain links TRBV7-8 with TRBJ1-1; D unresolved. The CDR3 extends over 13 amino acids. Germline V gene data show CDR1 as SGHVS and CDR2 as FQNEAQ. V was pared by 6 bases and J by 13 bases, with 21 bases between. The CDR3 spells CASSPYTRVVYFF. CDR3 bases: TGTGCCAGCAGTCCCTATACTCGAGTGGTATATTTCTTT.

About this clonotype itself: This may come from a read error, since a much larger clone is one base off. This chain links TRBV20-1 with TRBJ1-2, with a weak D call TRBD1 (5 bases). CDR1 and CDR2 from the germline V gene are DFQATT and SNEGSKA (reference sequence). The CDR3 is made up of 8 amino acids. The CDR3: CSASRGRF. As DNA, the CDR3 is TGCAGTGCTAGTCGGGGCAGATTC.

Many counts were recorded for this clonotype. The conserved phenylalanine or tryptophan normally closing the CDR3 is absent here, so this likely arose from a read error. The V call is TRBV6-5, the J call TRBJ2-7; D gene unclear. The CDR3 sequence is 15 residues long. Germline lookup yields CDR1 MNHEY and CDR2 SVGAGI. The V end was cut by 0 bases, the J end by 5 bases, with 14 bases between. The CDR3 sequence: CASSYSRRKTDEQYS. CDR3 coding DNA: TGTGCCAGCAGTTACTCGAGGCGGAAGACGGACGAGCAGTACTCC.

Comments on this clonotype: One junction end does not reproduce the germline sequence, and a read error may be involved. J is TRBJ2-7 and V is TRBV14, with TRBD2 matching over 9 bases. This CDR3 comprises 16 residues. The germline V gene has CDR1 SGHDN and CDR2 FVKESK. The CDR3: CASSQESLAGRYEQCF. CDR3 nucleotides: TGTGCCAGCAGCCAAGAGTCACTAGCGGGCAGATACGAGCAGTGCTTC.

About this clonotype itself: A read error may produce the germline difference seen at one junction end. This chain links TRBV20-1 with TRBJ2-5; TRBD1 agrees at 10 bases. Germline V gene lookup returns CDR1 DFQATT and CDR2 SNEGSKA (reference sequence). The CDR3 is 15 residues long. CDR3 sequence: CIARTGTGVFGTPYF. DNA for the CDR3: TGCATTGCTAGGACCGGGACAGGGGTTTTTGGGACCCCGTACTTC.

V and J are TRBV11-2 and TRBJ2-1; a possible D gene is TRBD2 (5 bases). This CDR3 contains 13 residues. Trimming took off 5 bases at V and 6 bases at J, with 11 bases between the two ends. The V gene's germline CDR1 is SGHAT and CDR2 FQNNGV. For the CDR3, the DNA is TGTGCCAGCAGCCCTAGTGAGGGCAATGAGCAGTTCTTC. This gives the protein CASSPSEGNEQFF.

With respect to this clonotype: One end of the junction varies from germline; a read error may be responsible. The chain joins TRBV10-3 to TRBJ2-7, with 7 bases lining up with TRBD2. The CDR3 contains 14 residues. CDR1 and CDR2 (germline): ENHRY, SYGVKD. CDR3 protein: CAINEGGGDYEEYF. CDR3 nucleotide sequence: TGTGCCATCAATGAAGGAGGAGGGGACTACGAGGAGTACTTC.

The chain combines TRBV5-6 with TRBJ1-6, with D perhaps matching TRBD1 (5 bases). The CDR3 covers 15 residues. Germline V lookup: CDR1 SGHDT, CDR2 YYEEEE. CDR3 DNA: TGTGATAGCAGCTTGAGGGAGGGGAATGGATCACCCCTCCACTTT. Its protein is CDSSLREGNGSPLHF.

This clonotype was seen just once. A much larger clone differs from this one at a single base, so this may be a read error. The V call is TRBV20-1, the J call TRBJ2-7; the D gene is possibly TRBD1 (5 bases). Germline-derived CDR1 and CDR2 are DFQATT and SNEGSKA (reference sequence). Trimming removed 6 bases from V and 3 bases from J, with 9 bases in between. The CDR3 is made up of 11 amino acids. For the CDR3, the DNA is TGCAGTGCGGATGACAGCTACGAGCAGTACTTC. Amino acids: CSADDSYEQYF.

Notes on this clonotype: One end of the junction is discordant with germline, which a read error may explain. The J gene is TRBJ2-1, the V gene TRBV5-4, with TRBD2 matching 7 bases. The CDR3 totals 14 residues. CDR1 SGHNT and CDR2 YYREEE come from the germline V gene (reference sequence). CDR3 bases: TGTACCAGCCTTAGGGCGGGAGTGTTCAATGAGCAGTTATTC. Its protein product is CTSLRAGVFNEQLF.

A word on this clonotype: This may arise from a read error, as a much more abundant clone is one base away. This chain links TRBV18 with TRBJ2-6, with TRBD2 identical over 10 bases. Germline V gene lookup returns CDR1 KGHSH and CDR2 LQKENI. The CDR3 is made up of 22 amino acids. For the CDR3, the DNA is TGTGTCAGCTCACCGGAGAGGACCGGGACTAGCGACCCATTCTCTGGGGCCAACGTCCTGACTTTC. Translated: CVSSPERTGTSDPFSGANVLTF.

A few counts support this clonotype. A junction boundary mismatches the germline segment, possibly from a read error. The rearrangement joins TRBV20-1 to TRBJ2-6; the D gene could be TRBD1 or TRBD2 (5 bases each). The CDR3 has 16 amino acids. Germline V gene lookup returns CDR1 DFQATT and CDR2 SNEGSKA (reference sequence). The DNA of the CDR3 is TGCAGTACTAGAGATCGAGGGAGCTCTGGGGCCAACGTACTGACTTTC. As protein: CSTRDRGSSGANVLTF.

The J gene is TRBJ1-2, the V gene TRBV12-3 or TRBV12-4; D is undetermined. V was pared by 3 bases and J by 10 bases, with 15 bases between. This CDR3 has 13 amino acids. The CDR3 DNA is TGTGCCAGCAGTTTTGGGAACGGCTACGACTACACCTTC. Encoded protein: CASSFGNGYDYTF.

This clonotype was counted a few times. This sequence joins TRBV5-1 and TRBJ2-3; 9 bases are a match to TRBD2. Germline V gives CDR1 SGHRS, CDR2 YFSETQ. The CDR3 totals 18 residues. Trimming cost V 7 bases and J 4 bases; bases outside gene matches: 19. CDR3 sequence: CASRRGDSGRNLADTQYF. Written as DNA, the CDR3 is TGCGCCAGCCGCCGAGGTGACAGCGGGAGGAATCTGGCAGATACGCAGTATTTT.

The V call is TRBV29-1, the J call TRBJ2-1, with D maybe TRBD2 (6 bases). V was cut by 7 bases and J by 9 bases, with 16 bases left in between. From germline, CDR1 is SQVTM and CDR2 ANQGSEA. The CDR3 spans 12 residues. The CDR3 DNA sequence: TGCAGCGGGGGAGGAACTCACTTTGAGCAGTTCTTC. As protein: CSGGGTHFEQFF.

On this clonotype itself: Compared with germline, one end of the junction differs, possibly owing to a read error. This chain links TRBV20-1 with TRBJ2-7; 8 bases align to TRBD2. The CDR3 sequence is 12 residues long. CDR1 is DFQATT, CDR2 SNEGSKA, per germline (reference sequence). CDR3 coding DNA: TGCAGTGCTCGGGCGGGAGGTAGCGGGCACTATTTC. Protein: CSARAGGSGHYF.

The rearrangement links TRBV29-1 to TRBJ2-1; the match to TRBD1 covers 8 bases. V was clipped by 7 bases and J by 9 bases; unmatched bases: 14. This CDR3 spans 14 amino acids. Germline CDR1 SQVTM, CDR2 ANQGSEA. Here the CDR3 reads CSASGQGVNIEQFF. In nucleotides, the CDR3 is TGCAGCGCGAGTGGACAGGGAGTTAACATTGAGCAGTTCTTC.

To note about this clonotype: Germline is not matched at one junction end, which may reflect a read error. This chain joins TRBV11-2 and TRBJ2-1; D unresolved. CDR1 is SGHAT, CDR2 FQNNGV, per germline. This CDR3 contains 14 residues. The CDR3 is CASSLDHRVDEQFF. The DNA of the CDR3 is TGTGCCAGCAGCTTAGATCATCGCGTTGATGAGCAGTTTTTC. The variable domain in full, with the rest retrieved from reference TRBV11-2 and TRBJ2-1, is EAGVAQSPRYKIIEKRQSVAFWCNPISGHATLYWYQQILGQGPKLLIQFQNNGVVDDSQLPKDRFSAERLKGVDSTLKIQPAKLEDSAVYLCASSLDHRVDEQFFGPGTRLTVL.

With respect to this clonotype: Given a much more abundant clone one base away, this may be a read error. The gene calls are TRBV7-9 and TRBJ2-7; maybe TRBD1 (6 bases). The CDR3 loop spans 15 amino acids. From germline, CDR1 is SEHNR and CDR2 FQNEAQ (reference sequence). With 2 bases removed from V and 3 bases from J, the gap between germline ends came to 14 bases. This CDR3 reads CASSLPRDMDYEQYF. CDR3 sequence (DNA): TGTGCCAGCAGCTTACCTCGGGACATGGACTACGAGCAGTACTTC.

A remark on this clonotype: A much more abundant neighbour one base away suggests this may be a read error. The chain uses TRBV11-2 and TRBJ2-3; TRBD2 matches 10 bases. CDR3 size: 16 residues. Germline-derived CDR1 and CDR2 are SGHAT and FQNNGV. The CDR3 loop is CANSLDHFGLAGESQF. The CDR3 nucleotides are TGTGCCAACAGCTTAGATCACTTCGGGCTAGCGGGAGAGAGTCAGTTT. The complete variable domain, with remaining parts taken from reference TRBV11-2 and TRBJ2-3, reads EAGVAQSPRYKIIEKRQSVAFWCNPISGHATLYWYQQILGQGPKLLIQFQNNGVVDDSQLPKDRFSAERLKGVDSTLKIQPAKLEDSAVYLCANSLDHFGLAGESQFGPGTRLTVL.